The clone carrying this T cell receptor (beta chain) was observed many times. Its antigen is unidentified. The junction had 6 bases not matched to a gene; V was cut back by 2 bases and J by 6 bases. Germline CDR1 DFQATT, CDR2 SNEGSKA (reference sequence). The CDR3 length is 14 residues. These data belong to a study of human T cells and chemical hapten exposure. Study-level points and caveats: Patch test score rose with PT1 expanded TCRs, significant at 8, 16, 32, not 4.

Time point noted: patch test 1, 2 weeks after DPC sensitization. Treatment described: therapeutic diphenylcyclopropenone sensitization with weekly scalp DPC. Library preparation tagged each individual cDNA molecule with a unique molecular identifier. TCRdb reanalysed the RACE reads using MiXCR and keeps one entry per CDR3 protein. The sample records some 340,000 distinct CDR3 sequences, 5.5% to 8% being singletons. The chain uses TRBV20-1 and TRBJ2-3; 9 nucleotides align to TRBD2. This sample comprised whole blood, obtained in connection with sensitization to the hapten diphenylcyclopropenone (DPC). The TCR comes from a woman aged 18-29 years with alopecia areata. Some clones in this sample may be carry-over from other donors' samples. The CDR3 DNA is TGCAGTGCTAGACTAGCGGGGAAGGGGGATACGCAGTATTTT. Protein sequence: CSARLAGKGDTQYF.